These 18 T cell receptor beta chains share one sample of origin, sequenced in a study of cytomegalovirus exposure and HLA in healthy donors. PCR employed 60 Vbeta and 13 Jbeta primers. The table came from immunoSEQ multiplex PCR; TCRdb's copy has only in-frame clones and leaves some out. The sample includes about 130,000 clones, roughly three quarters of them seen just once. The specimen sequenced was PBMCs. These TCRs come from a middle-aged woman in good health and CMV-seronegative.

CDR3 sequence: CASRRVQSSSYNEQFF. CDR3 bases: TGTGCCAGTAGGCGGGTGCAGTCCAGCTCCTACAATGAGCAGTTCTTC. V and J are TRBV19 and TRBJ2-1; possibly TRBD2 for D (5 bases). In germline, CDR1 is LNHDA, CDR2 SQIVND (reference sequence). The CDR3 is 16 amino acids. V lost 6 bases and J 0 bases, leaving 15 bases between the germline ends. Filled out from reference TRBV19 and TRBJ2-1, the complete variable domain reads DGGITQSPKYLFRKEGQNVTLSCEQNLNHDAMYWYRQDPGQGLRLIYYSQIVNDFQKGDIAEGYSVSREKKESFPLTVTSAQKNPTAFYLCASRRVQSSSYNEQFFGPGTRLTVL.

V gene TRBV6-5 combines with J gene TRBJ1-3; the match to TRBD1 covers 8 bases. This CDR3 region has 15 residues. Germline CDR1 is MNHEY and CDR2 is SVGAGI. Trimming removed 5 bases from V and 3 bases from J; junction bases left unmatched: 6. CDR3 amino acids: CASSTTGEVGNTIYF. The CDR3 DNA is TGTGCCAGCAGTACGACAGGGGAGGTTGGAAACACCATATATTTT.

This sequence joins TRBV12-5 and TRBJ1-2; D ambiguous. Deletions cut 3 bases from V and 3 bases from J, with 8 bases between. Germline CDR1 and CDR2: LGHNT and FRNRAP. CDR3 length: 13 residues. CDR3: CASGLQTDYGYTF. The CDR3 DNA sequence: TGTGCTAGTGGTTTACAGACGGACTATGGCTACACCTTC. Combining the CDR3 with reference TRBV12-5 and TRBJ1-2 gives the whole variable domain DARVTQTPRHKVTEMGQEVTMRCQPILGHNTVFWYRQTMMQGLELLAYFRNRAPLDDSGMPKDRFSAEMPDATLATLKIQPSEPRDSAVYFCASGLQTDYGYTFGSGTRLTVV.

The chain is built from TRBV30 and TRBJ1-4; 8 positions match TRBD1. Losses at the gene ends were 3 bases for V and 7 bases for J; bases not matched to a gene: 7. This CDR3 is 14 amino acids long. Germline CDR1 reads GTSNPN; CDR2 reads SVGIG (reference sequence). CDR3 protein: CAWSFKDRVEKLFF. The CDR3 DNA reads as TGTGCCTGGAGCTTTAAGGACAGGGTTGAAAAACTGTTTTTT. Full variable domain (rest looked up from reference TRBV30 and TRBJ1-4): SQTIHQWPATLVQPVGSPLSLECTVEGTSNPNLYWYRQAAGRGLQLLFYSVGIGQISSEVPQNLSASRPQDRQFILSSKKLLLSDSGFYLCAWSFKDRVEKLFFGSGTQLSVL.

This chain links TRBV10-1 with TRBJ1-2, with TRBD1 matching over 10 bases. V shed 0 bases and J 2 bases; nucleotides not matched to a gene: 0. The CDR3 has 15 residues. Germline V gene sequence: CDR1 WNHNN, CDR2 SYGVQD (reference sequence). The DNA of the CDR3 is TGCGCCAGCAGTGAGTCGGGACAGGGGAACTATGGCTACACCTTC. This sequence encodes CASSESGQGNYGYTF.

The gene calls are TRBV29-1 and TRBJ1-4; D is ambiguous. The CDR3 runs 14 residues. Per the germline V gene, CDR1 is SQVTM and CDR2 is ANQGSEA. Trimming took 0 bases from V and 2 from J, leaving 7 bases between them. CDR3 nucleotides: TGCAGCGTTGAAGATCGAGGGACTAATGAAAAACTGTTTTTT. This translates into CSVEDRGTNEKLFF.

The chain employs TRBV15 and TRBJ2-6; D unresolved. V lost 3 bases and J lost 3, with 6 bases in between. CDR3 length: 14 amino acids. Germline CDR1 is LNHNV and CDR2 is YYDKDF (reference sequence). CDR3 protein: CATSSPLGANVLTF. The CDR3 DNA reads TGTGCCACCAGCAGCCCCCTTGGGGCCAACGTCCTGACTTTC.

The chain combines TRBV7-3 with TRBJ2-3; D not certain. Per the germline V gene, CDR1 is SGHTA and CDR2 is FQGTGA. This CDR3 spans 16 amino acids. V lost 1 base to trimming and J lost 3 bases, with 14 bases between them. This CDR3 is CASSLSPVRSTDTQYF. CDR3 nucleotide sequence: TGTGCCAGCAGCTTAAGCCCAGTGAGGTCAACAGATACGCAGTATTTT.

The chain combines TRBV4-1 with TRBJ1-2; 9 positions match TRBD1. Trimming removed 3 bases from V and 8 bases from J; junction bases left unmatched: 7. Germline CDR1 MGHRA, CDR2 YSYEKL. The CDR3 spans 14 residues. The CDR3 coding sequence is TGCGCCAGCAGCCAGTCGACAGGGGGGCTGGGCTACACCTTC. This gives the protein CASSQSTGGLGYTF.

This chain connects TRBV12-5 to TRBJ1-2; 7 bases are shared with TRBD1. The CDR3 runs 16 residues. Germline values: CDR1 LGHNT, CDR2 FRNRAP. The V and J ends lost 0 bases and 6 bases, in that order; junction bases with no gene match: 10. The CDR3 protein is CASGLVGGPPEDGYTF. The CDR3 DNA is TGTGCTAGTGGTTTGGTAGGGGGCCCACCGGAGGATGGCTACACCTTC.

The V call is TRBV7-2, the J call TRBJ2-3; D remains unclear. Trimming took 2 bases from V and 2 from J, leaving 8 bases between them. The CDR3 totals 14 residues. CDR1 is SGHTA and CDR2 is FQGNSA in the germline V gene. CDR3 amino acids: CASSLLTATDTQYF. The CDR3 DNA is TGTGCCAGCAGCTTATTAACTGCCACAGATACGCAGTATTTT.

The gene calls are TRBV2 and TRBJ1-6, with 7 bases aligning to TRBD1. Germline V CDR1 and CDR2: SNHLY, FYNNEI. V gave up 6 bases and J gave up 9 bases; unmatched junction bases: 11. The CDR3 is made up of 15 amino acids. The CDR3 sequence is CASRDTTGRSSPLHF. The CDR3 region has the DNA TGTGCCAGCAGAGATACGACAGGGAGGAGTTCACCCCTCCACTTT.

This chain uses TRBV19 with TRBJ1-1; tentative D call: TRBD1 (5 bases). CDR3 size: 14 residues. CDR1 and CDR2 (germline): LNHDA, SQIVND (reference sequence). With 5 bases removed from V and 6 bases from J, the gap between germline ends came to 16 bases. The CDR3 here is CASSGPYRFAEAFF. CDR3 coding DNA: TGTGCCAGTAGTGGACCTTACAGGTTCGCTGAAGCTTTCTTT.

The rearrangement links TRBV9 to TRBJ2-2; D might be TRBD2 (5 bases). Germline V gene data show CDR1 as SGDLS and CDR2 as YYNGEE. There are 18 residues in the CDR3. With 3 bases removed from V and 0 bases from J, the gap between germline ends came to 18 bases. The CDR3: CASSGEGRTAANTGELFF. The CDR3 DNA follows: TGTGCCAGCAGCGGAGAGGGAAGGACTGCTGCGAACACCGGGGAGCTGTTTTTT.

This rearrangement joins TRBV5-1 to TRBJ2-7; D is unresolved. V dropped 0 bases and J dropped 5 bases, with 12 bases sitting between them. CDR3 length equals 14 residues. Per the germline V gene, CDR1 is SGHRS and CDR2 is YFSETQ. The CDR3 sequence: CASSLVSTLDEQYF. The CDR3 nucleotides read TGCGCCAGCAGCTTGGTGTCTACTCTCGACGAGCAGTACTTC.

The CDR3 here is CASSYPDRGVGEKLFF. The CDR3 nucleotides read TGTGCCAGCAGTTACCCCGACAGGGGGGTAGGTGAAAAACTGTTTTTT. The V call is TRBV6-6, the J call TRBJ1-4; 9 bases are shared with TRBD1. V shed 2 bases and J 7 bases; nucleotides not matched to a gene: 8. The length of the CDR3 is 16 residues. Germline V gene sequence: CDR1 MNHNY, CDR2 SVGAGI (reference sequence).

V is TRBV7-9 and J is TRBJ1-1, with 7 bases aligning to TRBD1. The germline gives CDR1 SEHNR, CDR2 FQNEAQ (reference sequence). V was pared by 5 bases and J by 9 bases, with 12 bases of the junction left unmatched. The CDR3 is 14 amino acids. In DNA form, the CDR3 reads TGTGCCAGCAGCGCGGGGGGGACAGATGGTAAAGCTTTCTTT. The encoded protein is CASSAGGTDGKAFF.

CDR3 bases: TGTGCCAGCAGTCAAAGGACAGAGAACACTGAAGCTTTCTTT. As protein: CASSQRTENTEAFF. This sequence joins TRBV27 and TRBJ1-1; D is perhaps TRBD1 (6 bases). CDR1 and CDR2 from the germline V gene are MNHEY and SMNVEV (reference sequence). The CDR3 contains 14 residues. The germline V and J ends were trimmed by 5 bases and 1 base, with 11 bases remaining between them.